This T cell receptor (beta chain) appears in the sequencing data of a study of shared clonotypes between healthy human individuals. Study findings and constraints: Across subsets, estimated richness was generally greater for naive than for memory populations. Clonotypes which were not shared had lower generation probabilities than clonotypes that all four donors shared.

V lost 1 base, J lost 4 bases, and 6 bases stayed unmatched. The CDR3 loop spans 17 amino acids. CDR1 KGHSH and CDR2 LQKENI come from the germline V gene. Researchers partitioned CD4+ cells into CD45RA+ naive and CD45RA-negative memory subsets. This clone appeared a single time. The antigen remains undetermined. Repertoires were generated with immunoSEQ multiplex PCR, while TCRdb's copy carries only in-frame clones and drops some. This sample has just over 2,000,000 clones; 85% to 95% occur once, and the top ten carry roughly 0.13%. The sequence derives from a man younger than 35 in good health. This chain connects TRBV18 to TRBJ1-4; 10 bases are shared with TRBD1. Material for sequencing was naive CD4+ T cells sorted from blood. Noted subset: CD45RA+ positively selected. The CDR3 DNA is TGTGCCAGCTCACCACTCCTGGGGACAGGGGATAATGAAAAACTGTTTTTT. It yields the protein CASSPLLGTGDNEKLFF. Full variable domain (rest looked up from reference TRBV18 and TRBJ1-4): NAGVMQNPRHLVRRRGQEARLRCSPMKGHSHVYWYRQLPEEGLKFMVYLQKENIIDESGMPKERFSAEFPKEGPSILRIQQVVRGDSAAYFCASSPLLGTGDNEKLFFGSGTQLSVL.